A selection of T cell receptor beta chains follows, all from one sample in a study of cytomegalovirus exposure and HLA in healthy donors. Sequencing used immunoSEQ multiplex PCR; TCRdb keeps in-frame clones, though not all of them. Across about 88,000 clones, the top ten clones capture 5% to 6.5% of the sample. Sequenced sample: PBMCs. These receptors came from a girl aged 10 to 17 in good health and CMV-seropositive. CDR3s include the opening cysteine and the closing phenylalanine or tryptophan. A D gene is named only where the DNA matches it firmly.

TRBD2	15	TRBV5-4	TRBJ2-1	CASSLGLAGGNEQFF	TGTGCCAGCAGCCTGGGACTAGCGGGGGGCAATGAGCAGTTCTTC
.	19	TRBV30	TRBJ2-3	CAWSVPEGWRRNSTDTQYF	TGTGCCTGGAGTGTACCGGAGGGGTGGAGGCGTAATAGCACAGATACGCAGTATTTT
.	16	TRBV19	TRBJ2-3	CASSIVGTSSTDTQYF	TGTGCCAGTAGTATAGTGGGGACTTCTAGCACAGATACGCAGTATTTT
TRBD2	15	TRBV4-3	TRBJ2-7	CASSLTSGVSYEQYF	TGCGCCAGCAGTCTTACTAGCGGGGTTTCCTACGAGCAGTACTTC
TRBD2	16	TRBV27	TRBJ2-1	CASSPLAGGYYNEQFF	TGTGCCAGCAGTCCTCTAGCGGGGGGGTACTACAATGAGCAGTTCTTC
TRBD1	15	TRBV19	TRBJ1-2	CASSPGTGGYYGYTF	TGTGCCAGTAGTCCAGGGACAGGGGGTTACTATGGCTACACCTTC
TRBD2	15	TRBV7-2	TRBJ2-2	CASSDRGGPGGELFF	TGTGCCAGCAGCGACCGCGGGGGGCCCGGTGGGGAGCTGTTTTTT
TRBD1	14	TRBV7-2	TRBJ1-2	CASSSQGASYGYTF	TGTGCCAGCAGCTCTCAGGGGGCGTCATATGGCTACACCTTC
.	13	TRBV6-1	TRBJ2-2	CASRFTGLGELFF	TGTGCCAGCAGGTTTACAGGGCTCGGGGAGCTGTTTTTT
.	15	TRBV6-1	TRBJ1-1	CASSKIGGGNTEAFF	TGTGCCAGCAGTAAGATTGGGGGAGGAAACACTGAAGCTTTCTTT